The 18 T cell receptor beta chains presented below share a single source sample, sequenced in a study of spatial heterogeneity in lung cancer. No antigens are known for them. MiXCR was run by TCRdb on the 5' RACE reads, yielding one entry per CDR3 protein. Seen here are 3,000 to 4,500 distinct CDR3 sequences, 5.5% to 8.5% observed once, and the top ten hold about 19%. The sample's time point: sample taken at primary tumor resection. Overall study results and limits: Tumors with more nonsynonymous mutations had more expanded intratumoral alpha and beta TCRs.

Sequenced material: lung tumor tissue, taken at surgery. All receptors come from a male donor with early-stage non-small cell lung cancer.

Only a few counts were recorded for this clonotype. This beta chain came through as a stray read in a library set up for alpha chains, and its size says little. CDR3 amino acids: CASSERGQAGNTIYF. CDR3 DNA sequence: TGTGCCAGCAGTGAACGGGGTCAGGCAGGAAACACCATATATTTT. The chain combines TRBV2 with TRBJ1-3; the D is unclear. The germline V gene encodes CDR1 SNHLY and CDR2 FYNNEI. Trimming pared 2 bases from V and 4 bases from J, leaving 12 bases between. This CDR3 is built from 15 residues. The full variable domain, in which reference TRBV2 and TRBJ1-3 provide the parts outside the CDR3, is EPEVTQTPSHQVTQMGQEVILRCVPISNHLYFYWYRQILGQKVEFLVSFYNNEISEKSEIFDDQFSVERPDGSNFTLKIRSTKLEDSAMYFCASSERGQAGNTIYFGEGSWLTVV.

This clonotype was found many times. As an off-target read in a library built for alpha chains, this beta chain has a frequency of little significance. The chain links TRBV15 to TRBJ2-1; 9 positions agree with TRBD2. Trimming removed 3 bases from V and 7 bases from J; junction bases left unmatched: 7. The CDR3 sequence is 15 residues long. Per the germline V gene, CDR1 is LNHNV and CDR2 is YYDKDF (reference sequence). The CDR3 DNA reads as TGTGCCACCAGCAGTCCTAGCGGGATGGTAAATGAGCAGTTCTTC. The encoded protein is CATSSPSGMVNEQFF.

This clonotype is medium-sized (0.01 to 0.1%) within its sample. With the library built for alpha chains, this beta chain is off target and its frequency is not meaningful. The chain recombines TRBV28 with TRBJ2-7, with D uncertain. This CDR3 contains 13 residues. Trimming pared 4 bases from V and 1 base from J, leaving 8 bases between. In germline, CDR1 is MDHEN, CDR2 SYDVKM. CDR3 DNA sequence: TGTGCCAGCAGTTCCCAGCCTTCCTACGAGCAGTACGTC. Translated, it gives CASSSQPSYEQYV.

There are many counts of this clonotype. With the library built for alpha chains, this beta chain is off target and its frequency is not meaningful. The CDR3 DNA follows: TGCAGTGCTGAACCGTGGGACAGGGAAAACATTCAGTACTTC. As protein: CSAEPWDRENIQYF. The chain couples TRBV20-1 to TRBJ2-4; 9 bases map to TRBD1. CDR3 length: 14 residues. The germline V gene has CDR1 DFQATT and CDR2 SNEGSKA (reference sequence). V shed 5 bases, J shed 5 bases, and the junction held 7 bases outside the gene matches.

This clonotype is labeled as medium-sized (0.01 to 0.1%). For a library built for alpha chains, this beta chain is a stray read; little rests on its size. The chain is built from TRBV4-1 and TRBJ2-7, with 9 bases lining up with TRBD1. Germline V gene lookup returns CDR1 MGHRA and CDR2 YSYEKL. The CDR3 has 16 amino acids. J was trimmed by 5 bases and V by 0 bases; bases with no gene match: 8. The CDR3 sequence is CASSQDWDREVHEQYV. DNA of the CDR3: TGCGCCAGCAGCCAAGATTGGGACAGGGAAGTACACGAGCAGTACGTC.

This clonotype is judged medium-sized. Because the library targeted alpha chains, this beta chain is an off-target read whose size means little. The chain carries TRBV7-2 and TRBJ2-5; D might be TRBD1 (5 bases). CDR3 length equals 13 residues. Deletions cut 3 bases from V and 2 bases from J, with 7 bases between. Germline CDR1 is SGHTA and CDR2 is FQGNSA. CDR3 nucleotide sequence: TGTGCCAGCAGCTTCGACAGACAAGAGACCCAGTACTTC. It codes for CASSFDRQETQYF.

By proportion, this clonotype is medium-sized. A library prepared for alpha chains yielded this beta chain as an off-target read; its size is of little meaning. The DNA of the CDR3 is TGTGCCAGCAGCCAAGTAGGTGGGGGGTGGAATTCACCCCTCCACTTT. This gives the protein CASSQVGGGWNSPLHF. J is TRBJ1-6 and V is TRBV3-1; tentative D call: TRBD1 (5 bases). The CDR3 runs 16 residues. V dropped 1 base and J dropped 7 bases, with 14 bases sitting between them. Germline CDR1 and CDR2: LGHDT and YNNKEL (reference sequence).

Of note for this clonotype: This beta chain was picked up by a library intended for alpha chains and is off target, so its count carries little meaning. J is TRBJ2-5 and V is TRBV19; D ambiguous. This CDR3 region has 13 residues. Germline values: CDR1 LNHDA, CDR2 SQIVND (reference sequence). V was clipped by 5 bases and J by 2 bases, with 9 bases between them. The CDR3 nucleotides are TGTGCCAGTAGTGTCCGGCTTCAAGAGACCCAGTACTTC. Protein: CASSVRLQETQYF. Complete variable domain (other parts from reference TRBV19 and TRBJ2-5): DGGITQSPKYLFRKEGQNVTLSCEQNLNHDAMYWYRQDPGQGLRLIYYSQIVNDFQKGDIAEGYSVSREKKESFPLTVTSAQKNPTAFYLCASSVRLQETQYFGPGTRLLVL.

By sample share, this clonotype is medium-sized (0.01 to 0.1%). The library was built for alpha chains, so this beta chain is an off-target read and its size means little. The CDR3 reads CASSLLLAHTEAFF. CDR3 DNA: TGTGCCAGCAGTTTGTTGCTGGCCCACACTGAAGCTTTCTTT. The chain links TRBV12-3 or TRBV12-4 to TRBJ1-1; D gene ambiguous. The V gene lost 3 bases and the J gene lost 3 bases, with 11 bases spanning the gap. CDR3 size: 14 residues.

By sample share, this clonotype is medium-sized. This beta chain is off target for a library built for alpha chains, so its abundance means little. V usage is TRBV29-1 and J usage is TRBJ2-7, with 7 bases fitting TRBD1. V was clipped by 6 bases and J by 6 bases; unmatched bases: 5. Looked up from germline, CDR1 is SQVTM and CDR2 is ANQGSEA. This CDR3 region has 11 residues. CDR3 sequence reads: CSVGTVSEQYV. The CDR3 region has the DNA TGCAGCGTGGGGACAGTCTCCGAGCAGTACGTC.

The table lists this clonotype with many counts. The library was prepared for alpha chains; this beta chain is a stray read, so its frequency means little. CDR3 coding DNA: TGCAGTGCTAGACGACGACTAGCGGGCAATTCACCCCTCCACTTT. Protein sequence: CSARRRLAGNSPLHF. This sequence joins TRBV20-1 and TRBJ1-6; D is unresolved. The CDR3 totals 15 residues. V was trimmed by 2 bases and J by 7 bases, leaving 15 bases between them. Per germline, CDR1 DFQATT and CDR2 SNEGSKA (reference sequence).

By sample share, this clonotype is medium-sized (0.01 to 0.1%). Since the library was made to target alpha chains, this beta chain is a stray read and its abundance is not meaningful. The rearrangement joins TRBV29-1 to TRBJ2-2, with TRBD2 as a possible D gene (7 bases). Germline-derived CDR1 and CDR2 are SQVTM and ANQGSEA. The V and J ends lost 0 bases and 9 bases respectively, with 17 bases between them. The CDR3 extends over 15 amino acids. CDR3 bases: TGCAGCGTTGAAGATGCGTCAAGGGGGGGCCGGGAGCTGTTTTTT. Translated: CSVEDASRGGRELFF.

In this sample, this clonotype turned up many times. Since the library was made to target alpha chains, this beta chain is a stray read and its abundance is not meaningful. The chain is built from TRBV12-3 or TRBV12-4 and TRBJ2-5; 7 nucleotides line up with TRBD2. V shed 3 bases and J 1 base; nucleotides not matched to a gene: 5. This CDR3 spans 15 amino acids. The CDR3 nucleotides are TGTGCCAGCAGTTTTTTTGGGACTACCCAAGAGACCCAGTACTTC. Its translation is CASSFFGTTQETQYF.

This clonotype rates as medium-sized. This beta chain appears as a stray read in a library generated for alpha chains; its size is not informative. The chain carries TRBV27 and TRBJ2-3; possible D gene TRBD2, 5 bases. CDR3 length: 13 amino acids. From germline, CDR1 is MNHEY and CDR2 SMNVEV (reference sequence). Trimming removed 4 bases from V and 2 bases from J, with 7 bases in between. The CDR3 is CASSWRTTDTQYF. Written as DNA, the CDR3 is TGTGCCAGCAGTTGGAGGACCACAGATACGCAGTATTTT.

By share, this clonotype ranks as medium-sized. For a library built for alpha chains, this beta chain is a stray read; little rests on its size. This chain links TRBV7-2 with TRBJ2-2; TRBD1 matches at 7 bases. After removal of 1 base from V and 8 bases from J, the junction contained 4 bases not matched to a gene. Per germline, CDR1 SGHTA and CDR2 FQGNSA. There are 14 residues in the CDR3. The CDR3 nucleotides read TGTGCCAGCAGCTTAGATCACAGGGGAGGGGAGCTGTTTTTT. Its translation is CASSLDHRGGELFF.

Relative to its sample, this clonotype is medium-sized. This beta chain slipped into a library made for alpha chains as a stray read, so its size is not meaningful. The rearrangement uses TRBV6-2 or TRBV6-3 and TRBJ2-4, with 7 nucleotides matching TRBD1. J gave up 15 bases and V 6 bases, and 11 bases lay outside the gene matches. Per the germline V gene, CDR1 is MNHEY and CDR2 is SVGEGT. The CDR3 length is 12 residues. The CDR3 sequence: CASSSKRGHMYF. DNA of the CDR3: TGTGCCAGCAGCTCTAAGAGGGGGCATATGTACTTC.

This clonotype is labeled medium-sized. A library made for alpha chains picked up this beta chain off target, so its size means little. The CDR3 protein is CASSVDRGAEQFF. CDR3 bases: TGTGCCAGCAGCGTAGATCGGGGGGCTGAGCAGTTCTTC. The chain recombines TRBV7-2 with TRBJ2-1, with a weak D call TRBD2 (7 bases). The V and J ends lost 5 bases and 9 bases respectively, with 14 bases between them. Germline CDR1 reads SGHTA; CDR2 reads FQGNSA. The CDR3 has 13 residues.

A few counts support this clonotype. This beta chain is a stray read from a library made for alpha chains; its abundance is not meaningful. The rearrangement uses TRBV5-2 and TRBJ2-2; TRBD2 is taken as the D call from the table, unchecked against the DNA. TRBV5-2 is termed a pseudogene. There are 16 residues in the CDR3. CDR3 region: CASNRIAGANTGELFF. The CDR3 DNA is TGTGCCAGCAACCGAATAGCGGGGGCAAACACCGGGGAGCTGTTTTTT.